This T cell receptor (beta chain) was sequenced during a study of blood T cell repertoires in COVID-19. Study at large: In each case, the material was cDNA or gDNA derived from T cells, B-cell-depleted T cells, or PBMCs.

Everyone who took part was roughly 18 to 89 years old, and they came from fewer than 25 US areas. The assay was immunoSEQ multiplex PCR, and TCRdb's table has in-frame clones only and misses some. Altogether about 270,000 clones are present, roughly 85% being singletons, with the ten largest covering around 10%. The sample was PBMCs or T cells enriched from blood (not recorded which). This TCR was recovered from a woman between 50 and 59 years old with acute COVID-19.

CDR3 protein: CASSFAGGNGYTF. The CDR3 nucleotides read TGTGCCAGCAGTTTCGCGGGGGGAAATGGCTACACCTTC. This chain joins TRBV6-5 and TRBJ1-2, with D maybe TRBD1 (5 bases). CDR3 length: 13 residues. V lost 4 bases and J 6 bases, leaving 12 bases between the germline ends. Germline V gene lookup returns CDR1 MNHEY and CDR2 SVGAGI.